These 2 T cell receptor beta chains originate from one sample sequenced in a study of shared clonotypes between healthy human individuals. Profiling relied on immunoSEQ multiplex PCR, and the TCRdb table lists in-frame clones only, not all of them. The data contain around 600,000 clones, about 97% of them singletons. Sequencing was carried out using naive CD4+ T cells sorted from blood. Subset: CD45RA+ positively selected. The receptors stem from a woman aged 25 to 39 in good health.

This rearrangement joins TRBV5-1 to TRBJ2-5, with D perhaps TRBD1 (6 bases). This CDR3 is 15 amino acids long. Germline values: CDR1 SGHRS, CDR2 YFSETQ. Deletions cut 0 bases from V and 3 bases from J, with 12 bases between. The CDR3 is CASSLAGGEEETQYF. DNA for the CDR3: TGCGCCAGCAGCTTGGCTGGGGGCGAGGAAGAGACCCAGTACTTC.

The chain uses TRBV6-1 and TRBJ2-7; TRBD2 agrees at 10 bases. With 7 bases clipped from V and 0 bases from J, the junction kept 6 bases outside the gene matches. The CDR3 contains 15 residues. Germline V gene data show CDR1 as MNHNS and CDR2 as SASEGT. The CDR3 here is CASTRTSGSSYEQYF. The CDR3, as DNA: TGTGCCAGCACTAGGACTAGCGGAAGCTCCTACGAGCAGTACTTC.